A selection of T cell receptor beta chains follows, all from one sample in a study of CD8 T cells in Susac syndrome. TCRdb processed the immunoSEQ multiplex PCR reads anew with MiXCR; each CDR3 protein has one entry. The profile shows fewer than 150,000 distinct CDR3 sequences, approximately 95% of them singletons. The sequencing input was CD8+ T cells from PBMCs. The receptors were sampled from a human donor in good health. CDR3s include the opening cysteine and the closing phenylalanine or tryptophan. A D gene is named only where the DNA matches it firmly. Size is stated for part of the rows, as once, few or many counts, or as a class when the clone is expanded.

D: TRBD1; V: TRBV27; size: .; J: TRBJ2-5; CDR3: CASRDRGSQETQYF; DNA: TGTGCCAGCAGGGACAGGGGGAGTCAAGAGACCCAGTACTTC
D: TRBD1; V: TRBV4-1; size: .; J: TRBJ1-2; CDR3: CASSLSGGSHYGYTF; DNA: TGCGCCAGCAGCTTATCAGGGGGTTCCCACTATGGCTACACCTTC
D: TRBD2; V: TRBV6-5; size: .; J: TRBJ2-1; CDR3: CASTGGGYNEQFF; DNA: TGTGCCAGCACGGGCGGGGGATACAATGAGCAGTTCTTC
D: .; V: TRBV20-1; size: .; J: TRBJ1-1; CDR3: CSAYLEAFF; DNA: TGCAGTGCATACCTAGAAGCTTTCTTT
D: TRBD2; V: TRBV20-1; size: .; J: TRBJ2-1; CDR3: CSASKREEIDEQFF; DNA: TGCAGTGCTAGTAAGCGGGAGGAGATAGATGAGCAGTTCTTC
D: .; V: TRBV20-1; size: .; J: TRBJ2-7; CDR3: CSARVSSSYEQYF; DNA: TGCAGTGCTAGGGTATCGAGCTCCTACGAGCAGTACTTC
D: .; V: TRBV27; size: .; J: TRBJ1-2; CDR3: CASSFRGVWRDGYTF; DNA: TGTGCCAGCAGTTTCCGCGGCGTTTGGCGGGATGGCTACACCTTC
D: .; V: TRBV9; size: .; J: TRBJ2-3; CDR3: CASSNDKPTDTQYF; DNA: TGTGCCAGCAGCAACGACAAACCCACAGATACGCAGTATTTT
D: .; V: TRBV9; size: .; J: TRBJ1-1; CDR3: CASSAGTPNTEAFF; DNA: TGTGCCAGCAGCGCGGGGACACCCAACACTGAAGCTTTCTTT
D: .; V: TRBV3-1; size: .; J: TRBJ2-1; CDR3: CASSQGSSSYNEQFF; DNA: TGTGCCAGCAGCCAGGGTTCAAGCTCCTACAATGAGCAGTTCTTC
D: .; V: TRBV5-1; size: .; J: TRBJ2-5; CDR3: CASRLDYNQETQYF; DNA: TGCGCCAGCAGATTAGACTACAACCAAGAGACCCAGTACTTC
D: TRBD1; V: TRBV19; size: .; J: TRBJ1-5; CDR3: CASSIIDRGNNQPQHF; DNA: TGTGCCAGTAGTATTATTGACAGGGGGAACAATCAGCCCCAGCATTTT
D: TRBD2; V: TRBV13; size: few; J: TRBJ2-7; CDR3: CASSLVLAGYYEQYF; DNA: TGTGCCAGCAGCTTAGTGCTAGCGGGATACTACGAGCAGTACTTC
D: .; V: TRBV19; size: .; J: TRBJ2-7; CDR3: CASSITSTGEQYF; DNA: TGTGCCAGTAGTATTACCTCAACGGGCGAGCAGTACTTC
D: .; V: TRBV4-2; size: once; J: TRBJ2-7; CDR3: CASSQVVSFYEQYF; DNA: TGTGCCAGCAGCCAAGTAGTCAGCTTCTACGAGCAGTACTTC
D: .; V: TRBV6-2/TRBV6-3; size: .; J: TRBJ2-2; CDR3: CASSPYNTGELFF; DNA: TGTGCCAGCAGTCCGTACAACACCGGGGAGCTGTTTTTT
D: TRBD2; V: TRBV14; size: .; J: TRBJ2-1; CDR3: CASSQGLAGPYSSYNEQFF; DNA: TGTGCCAGCAGCCAAGGACTAGCGGGGCCCTACAGCTCCTACAATGAGCAGTTCTTC
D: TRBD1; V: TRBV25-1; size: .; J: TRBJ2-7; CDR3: CASSPIYSGTGTLPYEQYF; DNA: TGTGCCAGCAGTCCCATCTACTCCGGGACAGGGACCCTGCCCTACGAGCAGTACTTC
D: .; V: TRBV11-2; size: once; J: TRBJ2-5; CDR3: CASSLVGGTQYF; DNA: TGTGCCAGCAGCTTAGTGGGAGGGACCCAGTACTTC
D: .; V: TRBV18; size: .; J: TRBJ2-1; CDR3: CASSRPGHYNEQFF; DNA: TGTGCCAGCTCACGCCCGGGACACTACAATGAGCAGTTCTTC
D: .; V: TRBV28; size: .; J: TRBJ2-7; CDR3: CASSPAPGEQYF; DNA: TGTGCCAGCAGTCCCGCCCCGGGGGAGCAGTACTTC
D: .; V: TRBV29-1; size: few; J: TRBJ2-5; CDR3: CSVLRETQYF; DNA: TGCAGCGTTCTGCGAGAGACCCAGTACTTC
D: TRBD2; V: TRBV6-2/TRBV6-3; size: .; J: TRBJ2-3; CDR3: CASSEAGHTDTQYF; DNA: TGTGCCAGCTCCGAAGCGGGGCACACAGATACGCAGTATTTT
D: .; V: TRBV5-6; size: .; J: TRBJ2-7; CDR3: CASTPRAGVYEQYF; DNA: TGTGCCAGCACTCCCAGGGCAGGGGTCTACGAGCAGTACTTC
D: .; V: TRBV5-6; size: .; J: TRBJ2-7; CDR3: CASSFSGNEQYF; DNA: TGTGCCAGCAGCTTTTCGGGGAACGAGCAGTACTTC
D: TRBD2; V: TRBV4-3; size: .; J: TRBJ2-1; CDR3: CASSQDGTRSDEQFF; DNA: TGCGCCAGCAGCCAAGACGGGACTAGGTCCGATGAGCAGTTCTTC
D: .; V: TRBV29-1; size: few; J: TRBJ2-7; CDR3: CSTGGGIDEQYF; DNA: TGCAGCACTGGGGGTGGAATTGACGAGCAGTACTTC
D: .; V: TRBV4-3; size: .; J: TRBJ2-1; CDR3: CATSQESSYNEQFF; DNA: TGCGCCACCTCCCAAGAGAGCTCCTACAATGAGCAGTTCTTC
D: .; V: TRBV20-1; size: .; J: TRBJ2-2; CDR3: CSAQGGSDTGELFF; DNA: TGCAGTGCCCAAGGAGGATCGGACACCGGGGAGCTGTTTTTT
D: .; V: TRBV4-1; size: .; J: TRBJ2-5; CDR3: CASSHGGGETQYF; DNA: TGCGCCAGCAGCCATGGCGGAGGAGAGACCCAGTACTTC
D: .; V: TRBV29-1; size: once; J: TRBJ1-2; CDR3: CSVEVPSYTF; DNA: TGCAGCGTTGAGGTTCCGAGCTACACCTTC
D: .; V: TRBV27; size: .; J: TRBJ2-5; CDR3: CASSFLAAARETQYF; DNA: TGTGCCAGCAGTTTTTTAGCGGCTGCACGAGAGACCCAGTACTTC
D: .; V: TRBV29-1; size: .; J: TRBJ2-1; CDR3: CSWVVYNEQFF; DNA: TGTTCGTGGGTTGTCTACAATGAGCAGTTCTTC
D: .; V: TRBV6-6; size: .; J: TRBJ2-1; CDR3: CASSYSRTYNEQFF; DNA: TGTGCCAGCAGTTACAGCCGCACCTACAATGAGCAGTTCTTC
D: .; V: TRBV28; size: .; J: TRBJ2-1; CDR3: CASRPDRFLDEQFF; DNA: TGTGCCAGCAGACCGGACCGTTTCCTGGACGAGCAGTTCTTC
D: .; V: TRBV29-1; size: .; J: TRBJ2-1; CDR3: CSVEWTERGQFF; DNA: TGCAGCGTTGAATGGACCGAACGGGGGCAGTTCTTC
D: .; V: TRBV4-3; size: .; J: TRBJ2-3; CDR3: CASSQRQASTDTQYF; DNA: TGCGCCAGCAGCCAGCGACAAGCGAGCACAGATACGCAGTATTTT
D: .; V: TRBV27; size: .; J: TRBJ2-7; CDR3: CASSLTGARDEQYF; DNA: TGTGCCAGCAGTTTAACGGGAGCGCGCGACGAGCAGTACTTC
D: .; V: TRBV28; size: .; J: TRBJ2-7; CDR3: CASKGEDKPTYEQYF; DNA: TGTGCCAGCAAGGGGGAGGACAAACCTACCTACGAGCAGTACTTC
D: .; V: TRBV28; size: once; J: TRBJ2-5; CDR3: CASSRPRQAETQYF; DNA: TGTGCCAGCAGCAGGCCTAGGCAGGCAGAGACCCAGTACTTC
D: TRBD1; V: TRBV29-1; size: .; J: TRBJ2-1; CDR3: CSAPQGQGWYNEQFF; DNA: TGCAGCGCCCCACAGGGACAGGGATGGTACAATGAGCAGTTCTTC
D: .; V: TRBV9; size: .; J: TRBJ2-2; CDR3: CASSVNGQYTGELFF; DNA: TGTGCCAGCAGCGTCAACGGACAGTACACCGGGGAGCTGTTTTTT
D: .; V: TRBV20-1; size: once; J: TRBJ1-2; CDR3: CSAPDRPTNYGYTF; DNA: TGCAGTGCCCCTGACAGGCCAACTAACTATGGCTACACCTTC
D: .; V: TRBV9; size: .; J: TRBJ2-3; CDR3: CASSVGGGTLTDTQYF; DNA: TGTGCCAGCAGCGTAGGAGGGGGGACACTTACAGATACGCAGTATTTT
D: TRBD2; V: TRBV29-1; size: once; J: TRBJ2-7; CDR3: CSVEDLGVETEVPGLNYEQYF; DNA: TGCAGCGTTGAAGACCTGGGCGTGGAGACAGAAGTTCCGGGACTAAACTACGAGCAGTACTTC
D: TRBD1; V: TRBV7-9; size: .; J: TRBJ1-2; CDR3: CASSPGTGSGYTF; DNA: TGTGCCAGCAGCCCTGGGACAGGGAGCGGCTACACCTTC
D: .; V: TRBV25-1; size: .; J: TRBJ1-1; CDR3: CASSELGHAFF; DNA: TGTGCCAGCAGTGAATTGGGGCACGCTTTCTTT
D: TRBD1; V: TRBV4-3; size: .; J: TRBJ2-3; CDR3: CASSQDLPGGDTQYF; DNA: TGCGCCAGCAGCCAAGATCTTCCAGGGGGAGATACGCAGTATTTT
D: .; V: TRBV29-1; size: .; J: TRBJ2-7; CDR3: CSVGVGEQYF; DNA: TGCAGCGTTGGTGTGGGCGAGCAGTACTTC
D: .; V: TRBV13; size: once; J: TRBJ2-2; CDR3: CASIRPGTGELFF; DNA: TGTGCCAGCATCCGCCCTGGCACCGGGGAGCTGTTTTTT
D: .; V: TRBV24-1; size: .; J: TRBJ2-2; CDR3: CATRTKTGELFF; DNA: TGTGCCACCAGAACTAAGACCGGGGAGCTGTTTTTT
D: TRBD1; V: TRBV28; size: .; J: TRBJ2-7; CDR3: CASSLSGTDTEQYF; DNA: TGTGCCAGCAGTTTATCAGGGACAGACACTGAGCAGTACTTC